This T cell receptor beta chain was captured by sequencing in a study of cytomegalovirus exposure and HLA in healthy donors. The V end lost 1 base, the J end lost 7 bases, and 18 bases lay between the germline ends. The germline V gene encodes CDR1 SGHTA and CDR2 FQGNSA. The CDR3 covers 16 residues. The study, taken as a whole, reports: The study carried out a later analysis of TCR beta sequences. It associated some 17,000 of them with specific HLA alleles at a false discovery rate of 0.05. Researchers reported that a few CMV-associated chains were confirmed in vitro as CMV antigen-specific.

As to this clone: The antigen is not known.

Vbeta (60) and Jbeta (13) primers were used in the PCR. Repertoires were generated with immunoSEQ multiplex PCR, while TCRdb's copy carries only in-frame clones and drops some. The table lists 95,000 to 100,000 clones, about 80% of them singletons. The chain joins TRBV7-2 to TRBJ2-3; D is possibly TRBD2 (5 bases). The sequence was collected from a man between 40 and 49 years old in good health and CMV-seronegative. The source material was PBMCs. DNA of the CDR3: TGTGCCAGCAGCTTAGGAGCGTCGCGGGCCGCGAATACGCAGTATTTT. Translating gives CASSLGASRAANTQYF.